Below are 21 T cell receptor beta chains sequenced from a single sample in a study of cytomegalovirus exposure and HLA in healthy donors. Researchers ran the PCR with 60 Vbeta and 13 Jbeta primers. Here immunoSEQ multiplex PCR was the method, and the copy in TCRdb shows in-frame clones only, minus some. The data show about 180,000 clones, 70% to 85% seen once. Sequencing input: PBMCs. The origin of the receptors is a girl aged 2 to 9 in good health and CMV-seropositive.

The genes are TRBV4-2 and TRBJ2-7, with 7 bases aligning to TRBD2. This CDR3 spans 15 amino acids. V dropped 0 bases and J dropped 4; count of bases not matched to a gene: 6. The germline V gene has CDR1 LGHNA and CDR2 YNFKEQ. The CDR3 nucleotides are TGTGCCAGCAGCCAAGAATGGGGGGGTGGGTACGAGCAGTACTTC. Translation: CASSQEWGGGYEQYF.

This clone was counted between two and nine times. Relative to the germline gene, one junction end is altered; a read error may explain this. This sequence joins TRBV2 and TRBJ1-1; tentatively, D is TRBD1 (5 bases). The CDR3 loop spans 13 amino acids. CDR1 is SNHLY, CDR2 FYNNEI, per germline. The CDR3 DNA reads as TGTGCCAGCAGCGAAGGGGAGGTCCCTGAAGCTTTCTTT. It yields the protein CASSEGEVPEAFF.

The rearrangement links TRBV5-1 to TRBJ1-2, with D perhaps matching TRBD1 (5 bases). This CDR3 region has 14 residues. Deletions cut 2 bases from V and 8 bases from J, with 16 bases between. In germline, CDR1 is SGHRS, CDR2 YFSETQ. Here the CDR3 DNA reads TGCGCCAGCAGCTTAGAAGGGGTAGGGGCCGGCTACACCTTC. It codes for CASSLEGVGAGYTF.

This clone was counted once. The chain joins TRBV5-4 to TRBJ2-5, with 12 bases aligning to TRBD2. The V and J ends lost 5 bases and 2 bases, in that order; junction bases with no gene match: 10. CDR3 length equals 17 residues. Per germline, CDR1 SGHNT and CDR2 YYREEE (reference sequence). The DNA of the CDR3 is TGTGCCAGCAGGATCCTTCCTAGCGGGGGGGGGCAAGAGACCCAGTACTTC. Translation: CASRILPSGGGQETQYF.

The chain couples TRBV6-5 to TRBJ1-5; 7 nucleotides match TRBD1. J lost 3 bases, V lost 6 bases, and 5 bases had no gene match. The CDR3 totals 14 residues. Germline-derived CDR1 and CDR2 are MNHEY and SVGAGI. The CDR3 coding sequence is TGTGCCAGCAGGCAGGGGGGCCTCAATCAGCCCCAGCATTTT. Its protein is CASRQGGLNQPQHF.

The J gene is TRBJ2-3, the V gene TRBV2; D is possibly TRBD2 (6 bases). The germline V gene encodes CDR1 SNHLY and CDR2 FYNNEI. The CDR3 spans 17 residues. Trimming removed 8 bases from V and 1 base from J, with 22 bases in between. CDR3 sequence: CASGELRGGLGTDTQYF. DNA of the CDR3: TGTGCCAGCGGAGAGTTGCGGGGAGGCCTGGGCACAGATACGCAGTATTTT. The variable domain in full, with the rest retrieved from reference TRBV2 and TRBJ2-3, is EPEVTQTPSHQVTQMGQEVILRCVPISNHLYFYWYRQILGQKVEFLVSFYNNEISEKSEIFDDQFSVERPDGSNFTLKIRSTKLEDSAMYFCASGELRGGLGTDTQYFGPGTRLTVL.

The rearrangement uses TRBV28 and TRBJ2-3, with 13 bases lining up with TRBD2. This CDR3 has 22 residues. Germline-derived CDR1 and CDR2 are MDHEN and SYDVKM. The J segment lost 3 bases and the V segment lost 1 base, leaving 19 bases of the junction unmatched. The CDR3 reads CASSLFPGKRGTSGTGTDTQYF. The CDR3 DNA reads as TGTGCCAGCAGTTTATTCCCCGGAAAACGAGGGACTAGCGGGACGGGGACAGATACGCAGTATTTT.

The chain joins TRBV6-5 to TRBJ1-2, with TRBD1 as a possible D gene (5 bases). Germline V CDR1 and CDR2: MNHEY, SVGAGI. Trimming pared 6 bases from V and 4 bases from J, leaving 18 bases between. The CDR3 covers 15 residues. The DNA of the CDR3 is TGTGCCAGCAGGAACTCGGGGGGTCGAAGCTATGGCTACACCTTC. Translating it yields CASRNSGGRSYGYTF.

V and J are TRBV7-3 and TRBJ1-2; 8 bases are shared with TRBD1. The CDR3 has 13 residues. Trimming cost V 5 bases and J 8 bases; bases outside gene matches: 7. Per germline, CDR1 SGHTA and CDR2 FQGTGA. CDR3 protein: CASSPPTGEGYTF. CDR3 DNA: TGTGCCAGCAGCCCACCGACAGGGGAGGGCTACACCTTC.

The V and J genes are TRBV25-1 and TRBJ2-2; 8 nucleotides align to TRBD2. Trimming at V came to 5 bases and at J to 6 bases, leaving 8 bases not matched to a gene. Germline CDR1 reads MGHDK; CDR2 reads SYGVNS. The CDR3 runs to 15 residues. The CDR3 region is CASSPLTGGPGELFF. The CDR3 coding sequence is TGTGCCAGCAGTCCTCTAACGGGAGGGCCCGGGGAGCTGTTTTTT.

CDR3 bases: TGCGCCAGCCGGTCGGGGGACAGTGAGTACGAGCAGTACTTC. Residues: CASRSGDSEYEQYF. V gene TRBV5-1 combines with J gene TRBJ2-7, with D possibly TRBD1 on 7 matching bases. The CDR3 length is 14 residues. V lost 7 bases, J lost 4 bases, and 18 bases lay in between. In germline, CDR1 is SGHRS, CDR2 YFSETQ. Together with reference TRBV5-1 and TRBJ2-7, the CDR3 gives the full variable domain: KAGVTQTPRYLIKTRGQQVTLSCSPISGHRSVSWYQQTPGQGLQFLFEYFSETQRNKGNFPGRFSGRQFSNSRSEMNVSTLELGDSALYLCASRSGDSEYEQYFGPGTRLTVT.

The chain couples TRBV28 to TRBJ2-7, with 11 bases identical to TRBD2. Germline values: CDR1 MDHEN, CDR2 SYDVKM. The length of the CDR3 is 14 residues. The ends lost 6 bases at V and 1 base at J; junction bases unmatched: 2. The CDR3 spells CASRLAGGSYEQYF. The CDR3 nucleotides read TGTGCCAGCAGGCTAGCGGGGGGTTCCTACGAGCAGTACTTC.

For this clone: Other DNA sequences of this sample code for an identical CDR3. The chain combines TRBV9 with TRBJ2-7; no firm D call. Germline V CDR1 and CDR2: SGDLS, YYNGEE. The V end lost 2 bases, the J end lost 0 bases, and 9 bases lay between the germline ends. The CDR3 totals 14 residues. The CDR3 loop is CASSVSADSYEQYF. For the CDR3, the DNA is TGTGCCAGCAGCGTTTCTGCGGACTCCTACGAGCAGTACTTC. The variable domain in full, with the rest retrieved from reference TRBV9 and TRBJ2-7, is DSGVTQTPKHLITATGQRVTLRCSPRSGDLSVYWYQQSLDQGLQFLIQYYNGEERAKGNILERFSAQQFPDLHSELNLSSLELGDSALYFCASSVSADSYEQYFGPGTRLTVT.

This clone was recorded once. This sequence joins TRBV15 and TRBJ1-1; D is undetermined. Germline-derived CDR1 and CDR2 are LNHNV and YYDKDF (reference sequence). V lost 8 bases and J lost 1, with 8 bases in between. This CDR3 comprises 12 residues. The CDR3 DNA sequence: TGTGCCACCCGACAATCGAACACTGAAGCTTTCTTT. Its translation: CATRQSNTEAFF.

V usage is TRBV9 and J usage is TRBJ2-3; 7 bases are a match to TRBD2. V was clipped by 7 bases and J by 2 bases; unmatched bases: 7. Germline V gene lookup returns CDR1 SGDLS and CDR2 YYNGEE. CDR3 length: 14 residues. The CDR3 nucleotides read TGTGCCAGCTCCCCGGCGGGAGCCACAGATACGCAGTATTTT. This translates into CASSPAGATDTQYF.

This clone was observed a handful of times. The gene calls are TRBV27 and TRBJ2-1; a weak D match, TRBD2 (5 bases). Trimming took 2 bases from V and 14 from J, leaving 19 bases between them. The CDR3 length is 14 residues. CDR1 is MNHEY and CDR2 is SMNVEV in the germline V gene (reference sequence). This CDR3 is CASSLAPLGRGKFF. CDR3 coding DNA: TGTGCCAGCAGTTTAGCCCCCCTTGGACGGGGAAAGTTCTTC.

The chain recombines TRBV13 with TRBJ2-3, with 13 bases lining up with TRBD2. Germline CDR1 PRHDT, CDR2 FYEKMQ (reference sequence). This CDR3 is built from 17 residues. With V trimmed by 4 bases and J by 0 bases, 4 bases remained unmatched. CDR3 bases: TGTGCCAGCAGCTGGACTAGCGGGGGAATTAGCACAGATACGCAGTATTTT. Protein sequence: CASSWTSGGISTDTQYF.

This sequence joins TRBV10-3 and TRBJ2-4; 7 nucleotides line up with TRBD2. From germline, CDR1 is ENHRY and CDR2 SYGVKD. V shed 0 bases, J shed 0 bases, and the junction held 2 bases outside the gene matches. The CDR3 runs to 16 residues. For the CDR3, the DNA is TGTGCCATCAGTGAGTCAAGGGAGGGAGCCAAAAACATTCAGTACTTC. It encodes CAISESREGAKNIQYF.

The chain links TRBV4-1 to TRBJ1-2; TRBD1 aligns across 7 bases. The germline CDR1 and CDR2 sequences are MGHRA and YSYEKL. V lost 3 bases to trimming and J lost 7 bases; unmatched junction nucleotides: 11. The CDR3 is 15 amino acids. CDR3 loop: CASSQLQRHRGGYTF. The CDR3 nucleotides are TGCGCCAGCAGCCAGCTCCAAAGGCACAGGGGTGGCTACACCTTC.

As DNA, the CDR3 is TGTGCCAGCAGTCAAGGTAGCGGGGGGCTCACAGATACGCAGTATTTT. As protein: CASSQGSGGLTDTQYF. This chain joins TRBV25-1 and TRBJ2-3; the match to TRBD2 covers 10 bases. Unmatched junction bases numbered 7, after V lost 5 bases and J lost 2 bases. Looked up from germline, CDR1 is MGHDK and CDR2 is SYGVNS. The CDR3 has 16 amino acids.

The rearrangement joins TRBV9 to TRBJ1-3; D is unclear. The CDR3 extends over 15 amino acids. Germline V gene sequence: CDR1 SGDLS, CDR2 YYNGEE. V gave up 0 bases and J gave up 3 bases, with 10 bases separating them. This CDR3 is CASSVGGVSGNTIYF. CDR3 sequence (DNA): TGTGCCAGCAGCGTAGGCGGGGTTAGTGGAAACACCATATATTTT.